One sample yielded the 25 T cell receptor beta chains listed below, sequenced in a study of control samples from healthy donors and cancer patients. Clones were read by immunoSEQ multiplex PCR, and TCRdb kept only the in-frame ones, dropping some. Of a few hundred thousand clones in the sample, 90% were seen once. Material for sequencing was PBMCs. The receptors shown here come from a man aged 40-49 years with head and neck cancer.

The V gene is TRBV6-6, the J gene TRBJ1-4; 11 positions agree with TRBD1. This CDR3 spans 16 amino acids. Per germline, CDR1 MNHNY and CDR2 SVGAGI (reference sequence). V lost 6 bases and J lost 2; bases outside the gene matches: 5. CDR3 in amino acids: CASSFGQGATNEKLFF. The CDR3 nucleotides read TGTGCCAGCAGCTTCGGACAGGGGGCGACTAATGAAAAACTGTTTTTT.

The V gene is TRBV6-5, the J gene TRBJ2-5; unclear D gene. The CDR3 runs to 14 residues. Trimming took 6 bases from V and 2 from J, leaving 13 bases between them. The V gene's germline CDR1 is MNHEY and CDR2 SVGAGI. CDR3 protein: CASSRYIKQETQYF. The DNA for the CDR3 is TGTGCCAGCAGCCGCTACATCAAACAAGAGACCCAGTACTTC.

The V call is TRBV5-1, the J call TRBJ1-5; D gene unclear. The CDR3 loop spans 13 amino acids. CDR1 and CDR2 (germline): SGHRS, YFSETQ. With 2 bases removed from V and 4 bases from J, the gap between germline ends came to 7 bases. The CDR3 region is CASSLNSNQPQHF. The CDR3, as DNA: TGCGCCAGCAGCTTAAACAGTAATCAGCCCCAGCATTTT.

This clone appeared a single time. The chain has TRBV5-1 and TRBJ2-2; 8 positions match TRBD2. The CDR3 contains 17 residues. V lost 2 bases to trimming and J lost 0 bases; unmatched junction nucleotides: 6. The germline V gene has CDR1 SGHRS and CDR2 YFSETQ. The CDR3 DNA sequence: TGCGCCAGCAGCTTCGACCGGGGGGGCTCGAACACCGGGGAGCTGTTTTTT. Protein: CASSFDRGGSNTGELFF. The whole variable domain, remainder taken from reference TRBV5-1 and TRBJ2-2, is KAGVTQTPRYLIKTRGQQVTLSCSPISGHRSVSWYQQTPGQGLQFLFEYFSETQRNKGNFPGRFSGRQFSNSRSEMNVSTLELGDSALYLCASSFDRGGSNTGELFFGEGSRLTVL.

The chain joins TRBV2 to TRBJ1-4; 7 nucleotides match TRBD1. The CDR3 is 15 amino acids. The germline V gene has CDR1 SNHLY and CDR2 FYNNEI. The V and J ends lost 3 bases and 7 bases, in that order; junction bases with no gene match: 8. CDR3 amino acids: CASSDEVAGGEKLFF. In DNA form, the CDR3 reads TGTGCCAGCAGTGATGAAGTGGCAGGGGGTGAAAAACTGTTTTTT.

The genes are TRBV27 and TRBJ2-7, with 9 bases identical to TRBD1. With V trimmed by 4 bases and J by 6 bases, 13 bases remained unmatched. The CDR3 sequence is 16 residues long. CDR1 and CDR2 from the germline V gene are MNHEY and SMNVEV (reference sequence). The CDR3 is CASSSTGGPDVGEQYF. In nucleotides, the CDR3 is TGTGCCAGCAGTTCCACAGGGGGCCCCGATGTGGGCGAGCAGTACTTC.

V is TRBV28 and J is TRBJ1-2; 8 bases map to TRBD1. V lost 2 bases, J lost 8 bases, and 10 bases stayed unmatched. Germline V CDR1 and CDR2: MDHEN, SYDVKM. The CDR3 is 15 residues long. For the CDR3, the DNA is TGTGCCAGCAGTTTAGGGACAGGCGTCGTTGGCGGCTACACCTTC. This translates into CASSLGTGVVGGYTF.

The chain combines TRBV14 with TRBJ1-4; D not resolved. The CDR3 length is 18 residues. The germline CDR1 and CDR2 sequences are SGHDN and FVKESK. Trimming removed 2 bases at V and 0 bases at J, with 16 bases between. CDR3 DNA sequence: TGTGCCAGCAGCCAACTGGGCAGGAGACACGCAACTAATGAAAAACTGTTTTTT. Its protein is CASSQLGRRHATNEKLFF.

V gene TRBV19 combines with J gene TRBJ1-5; D call uncertain. The CDR3 is 14 residues long. The germline gives CDR1 LNHDA, CDR2 SQIVND (reference sequence). Trimming removed 2 bases at V and 9 bases at J, with 14 bases between. The CDR3 spells CASSINGVWGPQHF. For the CDR3, the DNA is TGTGCCAGTAGTATAAATGGGGTCTGGGGGCCCCAGCATTTT. Based on the CDR3 plus reference TRBV19 and TRBJ1-5, the full variable domain is DGGITQSPKYLFRKEGQNVTLSCEQNLNHDAMYWYRQDPGQGLRLIYYSQIVNDFQKGDIAEGYSVSREKKESFPLTVTSAQKNPTAFYLCASSINGVWGPQHFGDGTRLSIL.

This clone occurred a few times. The chain is built from TRBV7-6 and TRBJ2-3; TRBD2 matches at 9 bases. The V gene's germline CDR1 is SGHVS and CDR2 FNYEAQ. The CDR3 has 15 amino acids. V lost 5 bases to trimming and J lost 1 base; unmatched junction nucleotides: 4. CDR3 protein: CASSQGGGGTDTQYF. CDR3 nucleotides: TGTGCCAGCAGCCAGGGCGGGGGGGGCACAGATACGCAGTATTTT.

The chain employs TRBV27 and TRBJ2-7; possible D gene TRBD2, 6 bases. Germline values: CDR1 MNHEY, CDR2 SMNVEV (reference sequence). This CDR3 is 15 amino acids long. V gave up 5 bases and J gave up 1 base, with 15 bases separating them. CDR3 coding DNA: TGTGCCAGCAGTCCCCTTGGAGGGGCATCCTACGAGCAGTACTTC. Its protein is CASSPLGGASYEQYF.

The V call is TRBV9, the J call TRBJ2-3; D might be TRBD1 (5 bases). The CDR3 totals 16 residues. With 0 bases removed from V and 0 bases from J, the gap between germline ends came to 11 bases. Germline CDR1 is SGDLS and CDR2 is YYNGEE. Here the CDR3 reads CASSVEWGGSTDTQYF. The CDR3 nucleotides read TGTGCCAGCAGCGTAGAGTGGGGCGGTAGCACAGATACGCAGTATTTT.

The chain uses TRBV7-9 and TRBJ2-1; TRBD1 aligns across 9 bases. V shed 5 bases, J shed 3 bases, and the junction held 11 bases outside the gene matches. CDR1 SEHNR and CDR2 FQNEAQ come from the germline V gene (reference sequence). This CDR3 contains 17 residues. The CDR3 sequence is CASSPISGTGRYNEQFF. The DNA of the CDR3 is TGTGCCAGCAGCCCAATCTCCGGGACAGGGCGCTACAATGAGCAGTTCTTC.

This chain links TRBV15 with TRBJ2-1, with D unclear. Trimming pared 1 base from V and 2 bases from J, leaving 6 bases between. Germline values: CDR1 LNHNV, CDR2 YYDKDF (reference sequence). CDR3 size: 14 residues. The CDR3 reads CATSRARPYNEQFF. The CDR3 nucleotides read TGTGCCACCAGCAGAGCGCGTCCCTACAATGAGCAGTTCTTC.

A single count supports this clone. The CDR3 bases are TGCGCCAGCAGTCGGTCGGCGGACAGGGGCGGCTACACCTTC. This translates into CASSRSADRGGYTF. The chain is built from TRBV4-3 and TRBJ1-2, with TRBD1 matching over 9 bases. The CDR3 totals 14 residues. Unmatched junction bases numbered 10, after V lost 6 bases and J lost 8 bases. Germline V lookup: CDR1 LGHNA, CDR2 YSLEER.

The J gene is TRBJ1-6, the V gene TRBV7-9, with 9 positions matching TRBD1. Germline CDR1 reads SEHNR; CDR2 reads FQNEAQ (reference sequence). This CDR3 has 16 residues. V was clipped by 5 bases and J by 10 bases; unmatched bases: 12. CDR3 sequence: CASSPRTGTGLSPLHF. The CDR3 coding sequence is TGTGCCAGCAGCCCACGAACCGGGACAGGGTTGTCACCCCTCCACTTT.

The V gene is TRBV27, the J gene TRBJ1-4, with 8 bases fitting TRBD1. The CDR3 runs 14 residues. Losses at the gene ends were 6 bases for V and 6 bases for J; bases not matched to a gene: 6. Germline CDR1 and CDR2: MNHEY and SMNVEV (reference sequence). The CDR3, as DNA: TGTGCCAGCAGGAGTACAGGGGGGTATGAAAAACTGTTTTTT. This sequence encodes CASRSTGGYEKLFF.

The chain combines TRBV30 with TRBJ1-2, with 7 bases lining up with TRBD1. V lost 5 bases, J lost 0 bases, and 12 bases stayed unmatched. Germline-derived CDR1 and CDR2 are GTSNPN and SVGIG (reference sequence). CDR3 length: 16 amino acids. CDR3 DNA: TGTGCCTGGTACGACAGGGCGGGGGGAGCTAACTATGGCTACACCTTC. Translation gives CAWYDRAGGANYGYTF.

V usage is TRBV6-5 and J usage is TRBJ1-1; D ambiguous. The CDR3 is made up of 15 amino acids. V lost 0 bases and J lost 3, with 11 bases in between. Looked up from germline, CDR1 is MNHEY and CDR2 is SVGAGI. CDR3 nucleotides: TGTGCCAGCAGTTACTCGACGGGAGCAGACACTGAAGCTTTCTTT. Translated: CASSYSTGADTEAFF.

The gene calls are TRBV9 and TRBJ1-2, with a tentative D call TRBD1 (5 bases). The CDR3 runs to 15 residues. The V end was cut by 2 bases, the J end by 3 bases, with 14 bases between. The germline CDR1 and CDR2 sequences are SGDLS and YYNGEE. CDR3 sequence: CASSVDTQGDYGYTF. Here the CDR3 DNA reads TGTGCCAGCAGCGTCGACACCCAGGGCGACTATGGCTACACCTTC. Drawing the rest from reference TRBV9 and TRBJ1-2, the complete variable domain is DSGVTQTPKHLITATGQRVTLRCSPRSGDLSVYWYQQSLDQGLQFLIQYYNGEERAKGNILERFSAQQFPDLHSELNLSSLELGDSALYFCASSVDTQGDYGYTFGSGTRLTVV.

This chain links TRBV6-6 with TRBJ1-6; TRBD1 matches at 7 bases. With V trimmed by 3 bases and J by 5 bases, 4 bases remained unmatched. This CDR3 has 15 amino acids. The germline CDR1 and CDR2 sequences are MNHNY and SVGAGI (reference sequence). Here the CDR3 reads CASSYLTGNNSPLHF. CDR3 bases: TGTGCCAGCAGTTATCTGACAGGGAATAATTCACCCCTCCACTTT.

The chain combines TRBV10-2 with TRBJ2-6; unclear D gene. The CDR3 is 13 residues long. Trimming left V 7 bases short and J 0 bases short, with 4 bases between. The germline gives CDR1 WSHSY, CDR2 SAAADI. CDR3 residues: CASTYSGANVLTF. The CDR3 DNA follows: TGCGCCAGCACTTACTCTGGGGCCAACGTCCTGACTTTC.

The chain couples TRBV9 to TRBJ2-2; no clear D. Per the germline V gene, CDR1 is SGDLS and CDR2 is YYNGEE. The germline V and J ends were trimmed by 2 bases and 0 bases, with 11 bases remaining between them. The CDR3 is 16 amino acids. This CDR3 reads CASSVGVVPNTGELFF. The CDR3 DNA reads as TGTGCCAGCAGCGTTGGGGTAGTACCGAACACCGGGGAGCTGTTTTTT.

This chain joins TRBV18 and TRBJ1-4; D gene unclear. The germline CDR1 and CDR2 sequences are KGHSH and LQKENI. The CDR3 is 15 residues long. V was shortened by 2 bases and J by 0 bases, with 7 bases between the two germline ends. The CDR3 nucleotides are TGTGCCAGCTCACCAAACGAGGCAACTAATGAAAAACTGTTTTTT. Amino acid sequence: CASSPNEATNEKLFF.

This clone has only a few counts. The gene calls are TRBV25-1 and TRBJ1-5, with TRBD1 identical over 8 bases. The V gene end was trimmed by 1 base and the J gene end by 6 bases; junction bases not matched to a gene: 2. The CDR3 is 14 amino acids. Germline-derived CDR1 and CDR2 are MGHDK and SYGVNS. The CDR3 is CASSESGGFQPQHF. DNA of the CDR3: TGTGCCAGCAGTGAATCAGGGGGCTTTCAGCCCCAGCATTTT.